This T cell receptor beta chain is from a study of beta chain features in type 1 diabetes (dated by TCRdb to 2016 to 2019). With regard to the full study: No differences in mean age, gender distribution, total cell number or subset yield were found between patients and healthy donors. A total of about 100,000,000 sorted cells were examined across all samples, and RNA yield correlated strongly with the number of cells per subset. In the study, recently diagnosed type 1 diabetes patients and matched healthy donors were compared on the TCRB repertoires of their sorted circulating CD4+ T cell subsets. Naive and central memory subsets were obtained from all 30 or so donors, but regulatory and stem cell-like memory subsets were isolated from only 8 patients and roughly eight healthy donors. Broad study findings and their caveats: HLA sub-analyses involved small numbers of individuals, so any influence of HLA type on TCRB rearrangement remained unresolved. Naive, central memory and regulatory TCRB repertoires appeared to be more similar among patients than among healthy donors. PCR might favor shorter templates, but patient and control samples were amplified and corrected together, so any skew would affect both groups equally. Type 1 diabetes patients showed a moderate but significant shortening of TCRB CDR3 length in all four CD4+ subsets. At VDJ recombination sites, patients with type 1 diabetes made fewer insertions and deleted more nucleotides, a pattern implying thymic rearrangement abnormalities. Because cDNA was sequenced instead of genomic DNA, highly expressing activated cells could be over-represented, though the groups showed no difference in activation or CD3 levels.

From each donor, a single peripheral blood sample of about 100 mL on average was drawn into heparinised tubes. A BD FACSAria II and a panel including CD45RO, CCR7, CD25, CD127, CD95 and CD27 were used to sort naive, central memory, regulatory and stem cell-like memory CD4+ T cells. A purity above 95% was achieved for all sorted populations. PBMCs were isolated immediately by Lymphoprep density gradient centrifugation and stained directly without culture. To minimize batch effects, samples were stained and sorted in pairs, one healthy donor with one patient per experiment. CDR3 length: 14 amino acids, cysteine to phenylalanine. The sequence is cut down to CDR3 DNA, 42 bases in frame from base 1. For this chain, trimming is 8 bases at the V end and 9 bases at the J end, and the number of junction bases without a gene match is 7. Via the germline V gene, CDR1 is MDHEN and CDR2 SYDVKM. This clone was recorded a few times. Its specific antigen is unknown. Per-base quality was not reported, and no clone a single base away is much larger than it.

The entire isolated RNA was reverse transcribed using the High Capacity cDNA Reverse Transcription Kit, and thus expressed TCRB transcripts were sequenced. Deep immunoSEQ sequencing was performed on naive, central memory and regulatory T cell samples, with an average of around 3.4 million total reads per sample. Sorted cells were lysed in RLT buffer, and RNA was extracted using DNase-treated RNeasy Micro or Mini kits according to cell number. To prevent cross-contamination, every cell subset was processed on its own, while patient and healthy donor samples were processed together. The immunoSEQ multiplex PCR was used to amplify TCRB sequences from cDNA, generating 87-bp fragments that spanned the CDR3 region. Amplicons were sequenced on the Illumina HiSeq platform. On the authors' methods: PCR bias was corrected computationally using synthetic template baselines, and reads within Hamming distance 2 were collapsed, with unmergeable singletons discarded. Reads were aligned against IMGT so that V, D and J genes, CDR3 length and insertions or deletions at six rearrangement sites could be assigned. Within each subset, clonotype counts were normalized to the number of sorted cells before true diversity and Gini coefficients were calculated with the tcR R package. The overlap coefficient, calculated on TCRB nucleotide sequences, was used to quantify repertoire sharing. Out-of-frame TCRB sequences from naive cells were analyzed as a proxy for the pre-selection repertoire. TCRdb limited this immuneACCESS table to in-frame rearrangements with V and J called. A share of clones is missing; checked studies link under half to unresolved V genes, and the rest is unexplained. The V and J calls and clone size come from that table; D and trimming were worked out from the DNA. The sample profile shows approximately 280,000 clones; about 15% of them were found once. The top ten hold approximately 0.015% of the sample.

The specimen was naive CD4+ T cells from blood. Per the publication, the cell subset or site label means: true naive CD4+ T cells. The V gene is TRBV28 and the J gene is TRBJ2-1, with 13 bases aligning to TRBD2. This clonotype was sampled from a man younger than 30 with type 1 diabetes. The CDR3 reads as follows: CASLTSGRMGEQFF. The DNA sequence reads TGTGCCAGCTTGACTAGCGGGAGGATGGGTGAGCAGTTCTTC.